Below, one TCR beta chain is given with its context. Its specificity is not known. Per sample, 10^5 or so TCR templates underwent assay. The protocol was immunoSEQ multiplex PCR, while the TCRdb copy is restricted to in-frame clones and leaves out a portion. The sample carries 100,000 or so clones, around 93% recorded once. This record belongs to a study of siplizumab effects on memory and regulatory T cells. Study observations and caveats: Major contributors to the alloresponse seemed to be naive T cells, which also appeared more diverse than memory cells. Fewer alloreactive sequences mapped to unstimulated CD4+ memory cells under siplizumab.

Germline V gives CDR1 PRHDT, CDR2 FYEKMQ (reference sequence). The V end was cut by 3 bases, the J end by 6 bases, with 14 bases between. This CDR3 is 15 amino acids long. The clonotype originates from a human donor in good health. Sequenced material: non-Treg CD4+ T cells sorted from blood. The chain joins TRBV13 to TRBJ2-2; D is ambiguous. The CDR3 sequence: CASSFIPGEAGELFF. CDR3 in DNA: TGTGCCAGCAGCTTTATACCAGGAGAAGCCGGGGAGCTGTTTTTT.